A single count supports the clone carrying this TCR beta chain. The antigen is not known. Primers for the PCR totalled 60 Vbeta and 13 Jbeta. Clones were read by immunoSEQ multiplex PCR, and TCRdb kept only the in-frame ones, dropping some. The table records 100,000 to 150,000 clones, more than 65% of them present only once. Germline V gene lookup returns CDR1 KGHSH and CDR2 LQKENI. After removal of 0 bases from V and 7 bases from J, the junction contained 22 bases not matched to a gene. This CDR3 contains 20 residues. The data derive from a study of cytomegalovirus exposure and HLA in healthy donors. General study findings and limits: Several of the most significant clusters were apparently associated with common viral pathogens in a later analysis.

The receptor's source is a man in his late teens or twenties in good health and CMV-seropositive. Material: PBMCs. This rearrangement joins TRBV18 to TRBJ2-3; 7 positions match TRBD1. CDR3 in amino acids: CASSPPAGVSETGLANTQYF. CDR3 nucleotides: TGTGCCAGCTCACCACCGGCTGGGGTCAGTGAGACAGGGCTGGCGAATACGCAGTATTTT.